The rows below give T cell receptor beta chains drawn from one sample of a study of blood T cells in healthy people across ages. From the 5' RACE reads, TCRdb called clonotypes with MiXCR, one entry per CDR3 protein. The table includes hundreds of thousands of distinct CDR3 sequences, 62% detected once. Specimen: blood. The receptors stem from a man aged 30-40 years in good health. The CDR3 runs from the conserved cysteine through the conserved F or W. D genes are given only for firm matches. A row's size may be missing; if present it is once, few, many or a size class.

clone_size,j_call,v_call,d_call,cdr3_aa,cdr3_nt
NA,TRBJ2-7,TRBV4-2,TRBD1,CASSQDMDRAPYEQYF,TGTGCCAGCAGCCAAGATATGGACAGGGCTCCGTACGAGCAGTACTTC
NA,TRBJ2-5,TRBV5-1,NA,CASSLAGGDIQETQYF,TGCGCCAGCAGCTTGGCCGGGGGCGACATCCAAGAGACCCAGTACTTC
once,TRBJ1-5,TRBV7-9,NA,CASSLRAGENNQPQHF,TGTGCCAGCAGTCTTCGGGCAGGGGAGAACAATCAGCCCCAGCATTTT
NA,TRBJ2-7,TRBV4-2,TRBD2,CASSQELAGSSYEQYF,TGTGCCAGCAGCCAAGAATTAGCGGGGAGTTCCTACGAGCAGTACTTC
NA,TRBJ1-1,TRBV20-1,NA,CSAQRRGKHTEAFF,TGCAGTGCCCAGAGGAGGGGGAAGCACACTGAAGCTTTCTTT
NA,TRBJ2-7,TRBV20-1,NA,CSARVRGAEQYF,TGCAGTGCTAGAGTCAGGGGTGCCGAGCAGTACTTC
few,TRBJ2-1,TRBV20-1,NA,CSANQAFSYNEQFF,TGCAGTGCAAACCAGGCGTTCTCCTACAATGAGCAGTTCTTC
many,TRBJ2-5,TRBV7-2,TRBD2,CASSLGAGAQETQYF,TGTGCCAGCAGCTTAGGAGCGGGGGCACAAGAGACCCAGTACTTC
once,TRBJ1-1,TRBV6-5,NA,CASSYLGGGFTEAFF,TGTGCCAGCAGTTACCTTGGCGGGGGGTTCACTGAAGCTTTCTTT
NA,TRBJ2-7,TRBV3-1,NA,CASSPGEAGSYEQYF,TGTGCCAGCAGCCCGGGCGAAGCGGGTTCCTACGAGCAGTACTTC
NA,TRBJ1-1,TRBV10-3,NA,CAISERKVEAFF,TGTGCCATCAGTGAGCGCAAAGTAGAAGCTTTCTTT
NA,TRBJ2-5,TRBV4-2,TRBD2,CASSPGTSGGAAKTQYF,TGTGCCAGCAGCCCCGGGACTAGCGGGGGGGCCGCGAAGACCCAGTACTTC
NA,TRBJ2-1,TRBV5-1,TRBD1,CASSLGNRGNEQFF,TGCGCCAGCAGCTTGGGAAACAGGGGTAATGAGCAGTTCTTC
NA,TRBJ2-3,TRBV7-3,NA,CASSFRGEGTQYF,TGTGCCAGCAGCTTTCGGGGTGAGGGTACGCAGTATTTT
NA,TRBJ1-6,TRBV12-3/TRBV12-4,NA,CASSRLEVGSPLHF,TGTGCCAGCAGTAGACTCGAGGTTGGTTCACCCCTCCACTTT
few,TRBJ1-2,TRBV20-1,NA,CSARDSAGVGYGYTF,TGCAGTGCTAGAGATAGTGCGGGGGTCGGGTATGGCTACACCTTC
NA,TRBJ2-5,TRBV20-1,NA,CSAPERPASEETQYF,TGCAGTGCTCCAGAGAGACCAGCTTCGGAAGAGACCCAGTACTTC
NA,TRBJ2-1,TRBV7-6,TRBD1,CASSPEGAPSLNEQFF,TGTGCCAGCAGCCCCGAGGGGGCCCCTAGTTTGAATGAGCAGTTCTTC
NA,TRBJ2-7,TRBV12-3/TRBV12-4,NA,CACSLRSYEQYF,TGTGCCTGCAGTTTAAGGAGCTACGAGCAGTACTTC
few,TRBJ2-5,TRBV4-3,NA,CASSQDQTVGETQYF,TGCGCCAGCAGCCAAGATCAGACAGTCGGAGAGACCCAGTACTTC
NA,TRBJ2-3,TRBV6-5,NA,CASIAVRGDTQYF,TGTGCCAGCATCGCGGTCAGGGGCGATACGCAGTATTTT
NA,TRBJ2-7,TRBV2,TRBD1,CASSEPKDRGPSSYEQYF,TGTGCCAGCAGTGAACCCAAGGACAGGGGCCCTAGCTCCTACGAGCAGTACTTC
NA,TRBJ2-4,TRBV7-9,NA,CASSPLQLSLGEQYF,TGTGCCAGCAGCCCGTTGCAACTCTCCCTGGGGGAGCAGTACTTC
NA,TRBJ2-3,TRBV28,NA,CASSLKGTQYF,TGTGCCAGCAGTTTAAAAGGTACGCAGTATTTT
many,TRBJ2-7,TRBV3-1,NA,CASSSRTDPYEQYF,TGTGCCAGCAGCTCCCGGACGGATCCCTACGAGCAGTACTTC
NA,TRBJ1-2,TRBV28,NA,CASSLEDYYGYTF,TGTGCCAGCAGTTTAGAGGACTACTATGGCTACACCTTC
once,TRBJ2-1,TRBV10-3,TRBD2,CAISESIALAGRNEQFF,TGTGCCATCAGTGAGTCGATCGCCCTAGCGGGGCGCAATGAGCAGTTCTTC
once,TRBJ1-2,TRBV6-5,NA,CASSPTRDRGGGGGYTF,TGTGCCAGCAGCCCTACTCGAGACCGAGGGGGAGGGGGTGGCTACACCTTC
NA,TRBJ2-5,TRBV25-1,TRBD2,CASSGDRGGRETRYF,TGTGCCAGCAGTGGAGACCGGGGGGGAAGGGAGACCCGGTACTTC
NA,TRBJ2-1,TRBV30,NA,CAWSVQAGSSEQFF,TGTGCCTGGAGTGTACAGGCGGGCAGTAGTGAGCAGTTCTTC
NA,TRBJ1-1,TRBV2,TRBD1,CASSRQGRMNAEAFF,TGTGCCAGCAGTCGACAGGGGCGTATGAACGCTGAAGCTTTCTTT
NA,TRBJ2-5,TRBV7-3,TRBD2,CASSLIGGGYQETQYF,TGTGCCAGCAGCTTAATTGGCGGGGGGTACCAAGAGACCCAGTACTTC
NA,TRBJ1-2,TRBV5-1,TRBD1,CASSWGQGRQDGYTF,TGCGCCAGCAGCTGGGGACAGGGACGGCAGGATGGCTACACCTTC
few,TRBJ2-1,TRBV12-3/TRBV12-4,TRBD2,CASSIGLAGRNEQFF,TGTGCCAGCAGCATAGGACTAGCGGGGCGCAATGAGCAGTTCTTC
NA,TRBJ1-6,TRBV7-9,TRBD1,CASSQPRDRGRDYNSPLHF,TGTGCCAGCAGCCAACCCCGGGACAGGGGGCGAGACTATAATTCACCCCTCCACTTT
NA,TRBJ2-1,TRBV4-2,TRBD2,CASSQDGLAGGETQFF,TGTGCCAGCAGCCAAGACGGTCTAGCGGGTGGAGAGACCCAGTTCTTC
NA,TRBJ2-7,TRBV7-9,NA,CASSLVGRTGTAYEQYF,TGTGCCAGCAGCTTAGTTGGGAGAACAGGGACCGCCTACGAGCAGTACTTC
NA,TRBJ1-2,TRBV28,NA,CASTPGDRYYGYTF,TGTGCCAGCACCCCAGGGGACCGATACTATGGCTACACCTTC
NA,TRBJ2-3,TRBV4-2,TRBD2,CASSHLPPLAGSTDTQYF,TGTGCCAGCAGCCACCTCCCCCCCTTAGCGGGGAGCACAGATACGCAGTATTTT
few,TRBJ2-1,TRBV28,TRBD1,CASSSPGQGRVNEQFF,TGTGCCAGCAGTTCCCCGGGACAGGGGAGAGTTAATGAGCAGTTCTTC
NA,TRBJ2-4,TRBV4-3,NA,CASSQDGGIAKNIQYF,TGCGCCAGCAGCCAAGATGGAGGGATAGCCAAAAACATTCAGTACTTC
NA,TRBJ1-1,TRBV18,NA,CASSPSNWNTEAFF,TGTGCCAGCTCACCGTCGAATTGGAACACTGAAGCTTTCTTT
NA,TRBJ2-1,TRBV7-8,NA,CASSLRRGSSYNEQFF,TGTGCCAGCAGCTTAAGGAGGGGGAGCTCCTACAATGAGCAGTTCTTC
NA,TRBJ2-7,TRBV10-2,TRBD2,CASGGGTHYEQYF,TGCGCCAGCGGGGGGGGGACTCACTACGAGCAGTACTTC
few,TRBJ2-1,TRBV5-6,NA,CASRQTASYNEQFF,TGTGCCAGCAGGCAGACAGCATCCTACAATGAGCAGTTCTTC
NA,TRBJ2-1,TRBV14,TRBD2,CASSHVPGGGVYNEQFF,TGTGCCAGCAGCCATGTCCCGGGCGGGGGGGTATACAATGAGCAGTTCTTC
many,TRBJ2-3,TRBV27,NA,CASSLTGADTQYF,TGTGCCAGCAGTTTAACAGGCGCAGATACGCAGTATTTT
few,TRBJ2-4,TRBV20-1,NA,CSARSPGLGEQYF,TGCAGTGCTAGATCCCCGGGACTGGGAGAGCAGTACTTC
NA,TRBJ2-7,TRBV7-9,NA,CASSLKDRAYEQYF,TGTGCCAGCAGCTTAAAGGACAGAGCCTACGAGCAGTACTTC
NA,TRBJ2-7,TRBV20-1,TRBD1,CSARVGTEGFYEQYF,TGCAGTGCTAGAGTAGGGACAGAGGGTTTCTACGAGCAGTACTTC
many,TRBJ1-5,TRBV4-3,NA,CASSQQGDQPQHF,TGTGCCAGCAGCCAACAGGGCGATCAGCCCCAGCATTTT
NA,TRBJ2-3,TRBV20-1,TRBD2,CSATSPAGAGGLTDTQYF,TGCAGTGCTACCTCCCCGGCGGGAGCGGGGGGCCTCACAGATACGCAGTATTTT
once,TRBJ2-3,TRBV11-2,NA,CASSLNSVNTQYF,TGTGCCAGCAGCTTAAATAGCGTAAACACGCAGTATTTT